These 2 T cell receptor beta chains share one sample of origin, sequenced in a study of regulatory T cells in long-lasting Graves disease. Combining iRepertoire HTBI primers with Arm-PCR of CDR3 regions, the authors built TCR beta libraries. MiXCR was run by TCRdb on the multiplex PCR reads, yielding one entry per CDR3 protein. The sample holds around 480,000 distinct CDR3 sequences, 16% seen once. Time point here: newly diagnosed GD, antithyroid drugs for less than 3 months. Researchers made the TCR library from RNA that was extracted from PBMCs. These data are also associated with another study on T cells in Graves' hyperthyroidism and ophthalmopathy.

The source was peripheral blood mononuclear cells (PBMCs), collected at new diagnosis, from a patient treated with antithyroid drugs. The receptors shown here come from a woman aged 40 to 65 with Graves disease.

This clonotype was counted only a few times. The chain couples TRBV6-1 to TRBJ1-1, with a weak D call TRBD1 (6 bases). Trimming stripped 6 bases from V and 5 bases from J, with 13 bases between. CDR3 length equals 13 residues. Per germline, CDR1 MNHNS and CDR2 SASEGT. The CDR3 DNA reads TGTGCCAGCAGAAGTACAGGGTATACTGAAGCTTTCTTT. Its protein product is CASRSTGYTEAFF.

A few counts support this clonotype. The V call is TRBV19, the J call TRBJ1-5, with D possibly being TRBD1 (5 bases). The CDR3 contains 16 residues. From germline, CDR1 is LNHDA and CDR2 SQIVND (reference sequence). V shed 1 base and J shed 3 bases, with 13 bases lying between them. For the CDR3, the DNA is TGTGCCAGTAGTATAGGGATTTCAGGGACCAATCAGCCCCAGCATTTT. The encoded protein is CASSIGISGTNQPQHF.